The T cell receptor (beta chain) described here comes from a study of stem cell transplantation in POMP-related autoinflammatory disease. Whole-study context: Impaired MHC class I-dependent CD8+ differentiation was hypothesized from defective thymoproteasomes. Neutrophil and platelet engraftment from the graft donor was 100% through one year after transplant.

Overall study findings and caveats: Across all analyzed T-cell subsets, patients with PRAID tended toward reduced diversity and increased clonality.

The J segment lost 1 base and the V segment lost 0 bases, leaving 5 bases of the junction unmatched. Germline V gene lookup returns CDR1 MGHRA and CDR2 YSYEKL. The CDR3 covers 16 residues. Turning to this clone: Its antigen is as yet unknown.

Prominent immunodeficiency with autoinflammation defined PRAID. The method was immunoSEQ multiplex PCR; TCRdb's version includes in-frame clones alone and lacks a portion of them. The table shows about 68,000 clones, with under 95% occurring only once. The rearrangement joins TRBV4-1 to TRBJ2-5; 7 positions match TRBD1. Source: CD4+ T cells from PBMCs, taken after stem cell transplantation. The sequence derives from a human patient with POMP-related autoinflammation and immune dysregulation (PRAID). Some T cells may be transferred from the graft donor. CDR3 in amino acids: CASSQEYGTVQETQYF. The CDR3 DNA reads TGCGCCAGCAGCCAAGAATACGGGACAGTCCAAGAGACCCAGTACTTC.